This is a list of T cell receptor beta chains from one sample in a study of T cells expressing NK-cell markers. TCRdb reworked the 5' RACE reads into one entry per CDR3 protein, no DNA. The sample's table shows some 440,000 distinct CDR3 sequences. Sequences were obtained from blood T cells: a sorted CD56 or NKG2C T cell subset, CD4+ or CD8+ T cells, or bulk PBMC T cells (not recorded which). The receptors derive from a woman aged 45-59 years in good health. Both conserved end residues are part of each CDR3.

TRBJ1-3,12,TRBV14,CASSEGRYTIYF
TRBJ2-5,14,TRBV6-6,CASSQTSGQETQYF
TRBJ1-5,12,TRBV12-3/TRBV12-4,CASSWYNQPQHF
TRBJ1-2,13,TRBV6-1,CASRGQGAHGYTF
TRBJ2-1,19,TRBV6-5,CASSYVIAGAHSRLNEQFF
TRBJ2-3,17,TRBV7-8,CASSPKRGAGDTDTQYF
TRBJ2-6,15,TRBV29-1,CSVLQGVTGANVLTF
TRBJ1-5,14,TRBV12-3/TRBV12-4,CASSLGRANQPQHF
TRBJ2-1,14,TRBV3-1,CASSRGNAYNEQFF
TRBJ2-1,15,TRBV10-2,CASRSGTSALGEQFF
TRBJ2-1,16,TRBV4-2,CASSREGGPPGNEQFF
TRBJ1-6,12,TRBV2,CASSDYGIPLHF
TRBJ2-1,15,TRBV5-1,CASSLQLAGGTEQFF
TRBJ2-1,12,TRBV4-1,CASSSFSRAQFF
TRBJ1-2,14,TRBV29-1,CSSNRDRGQDGYTF
TRBJ1-2,12,TRBV20-1,CSAGRPNYGYTF
TRBJ1-5,17,TRBV7-8,CASSSWTGDPSNQPQHF
TRBJ2-1,15,TRBV12-3/TRBV12-4,CASSRGLATGNEQFF
TRBJ2-1,15,TRBV4-1,CASSQGLANYNEQFF
TRBJ1-1,16,TRBV12-3/TRBV12-4,CASSLGGTGWFTEAFF
TRBJ1-5,18,TRBV12-3/TRBV12-4,CASKEGSQGIYSNQPQHF
TRBJ2-1,19,TRBV24-1,CATSDFMASSGSRGNEQFF
TRBJ2-1,14,TRBV15,CATSRDHSGNEQFF
TRBJ2-1,16,TRBV5-1,CASSLGRRGIYNEQFF
TRBJ2-4,16,TRBV6-1,CASSEGLRIGQNIQYF
TRBJ2-7,17,TRBV5-1,CASSPSSGTGGLYEQYF
TRBJ2-5,15,TRBV20-1,CSPFPGTLMEETQYF
TRBJ2-4,12,TRBV5-1,CASSPDLNIQYF
TRBJ2-1,12,TRBV3-1,CASSQGLGKQFF
TRBJ1-6,18,TRBV3-1,CASSPEVGLGSYNSPLHF
TRBJ2-5,15,TRBV7-2,CASLLGGRRGETQYF
TRBJ2-1,16,TRBV10-1,CASSDVGRASGDEQFF
TRBJ2-7,16,TRBV2,CASSEAVLAGAYEQYF
TRBJ2-3,16,TRBV15,CATSRGGDYRTDTQYF
TRBJ2-3,13,TRBV29-1,CSVASPSGDTQYF
TRBJ1-5,15,TRBV12-3/TRBV12-4,CASSHRNRGDQPQHF
TRBJ1-4,16,TRBV7-9,CASSLEAGARLEKLFF
TRBJ1-1,15,TRBV10-3,CAISELRTGDTEAFF
TRBJ2-7,16,TRBV6-2/TRBV6-3,CASSDGTSGRGYEQYF
TRBJ2-1,12,TRBV7-3,CASEGTLREQFF
TRBJ2-1,13,TRBV30,CAWSWESYNEQFF
TRBJ2-2,15,TRBV10-3,CAIGPRGPNTGELFF
TRBJ1-1,11,TRBV25-1,CASSDRTRAFF
TRBJ2-3,15,TRBV12-3/TRBV12-4,CASRGGDRLTDTQYF
TRBJ2-2,14,TRBV12-3/TRBV12-4,CASKRGPNTGELFF
TRBJ2-2,15,TRBV11-2,CASSLGLAATGELFF
TRBJ1-5,13,TRBV10-3,CAISEEDDQPQHF
TRBJ2-1,15,TRBV28,CASSRGLAGMNEQFF
TRBJ1-5,13,TRBV15,CATSKSMDQPQHF
TRBJ2-1,14,TRBV7-2,CASTRLGGSNEQFF
TRBJ1-1,15,TRBV5-4,CASSLPTTANTEAFF
TRBJ2-1,17,TRBV10-3,CAIRKRIAGTTYNEQFF
TRBJ1-1,14,TRBV19,CASRPGKGGTEAFF
TRBJ2-3,15,TRBV18,CASSPRGGDADTQYF
TRBJ2-3,17,TRBV2,CASSSHRRRGRGDTQYF